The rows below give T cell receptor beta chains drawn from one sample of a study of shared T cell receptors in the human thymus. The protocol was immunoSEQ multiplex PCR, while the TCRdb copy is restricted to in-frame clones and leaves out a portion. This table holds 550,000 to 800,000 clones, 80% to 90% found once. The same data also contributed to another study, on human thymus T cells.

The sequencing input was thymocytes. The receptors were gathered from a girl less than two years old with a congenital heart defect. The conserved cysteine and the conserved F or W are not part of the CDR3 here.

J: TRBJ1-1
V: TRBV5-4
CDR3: ASSSSGGQGFRSTEAF

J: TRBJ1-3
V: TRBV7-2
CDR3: ASSLLGSGNTIY

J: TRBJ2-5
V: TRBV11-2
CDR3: ASSAPAGGGVRETQY

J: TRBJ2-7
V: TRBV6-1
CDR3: ASSRGYEQY

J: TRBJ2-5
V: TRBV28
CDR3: ATISGGLQETQY

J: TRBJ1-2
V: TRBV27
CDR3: ASSPNPHRGRGGYT

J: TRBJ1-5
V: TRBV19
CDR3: ASSIGRGPAFNQPQH

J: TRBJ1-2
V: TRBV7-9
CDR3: ASSLGGGKDGYT

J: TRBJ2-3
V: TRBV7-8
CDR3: ASSFWTGTSGAPSTDTQY

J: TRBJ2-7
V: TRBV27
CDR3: ASSFDRIPTYEQY

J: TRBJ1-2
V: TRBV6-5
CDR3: ASSFASHYGYT

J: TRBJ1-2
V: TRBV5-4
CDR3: ASSFGGTRSGYT

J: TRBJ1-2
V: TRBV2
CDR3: ASITTGGVGGYT

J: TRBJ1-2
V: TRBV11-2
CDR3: ASSPPTVILANYGYT

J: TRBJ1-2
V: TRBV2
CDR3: ASSEARTGRDGYT

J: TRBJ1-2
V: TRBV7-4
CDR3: ASSIGQGGYGYT

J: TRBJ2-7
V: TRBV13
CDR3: ASSSPIGGSYEQY

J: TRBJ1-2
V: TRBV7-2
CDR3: ASSLVLGGDYT